This T cell receptor beta chain appears in the sequencing data of a study of T-cell reconstitution after alpha-beta-depleted transplantation in children. Unique molecular identifiers were incorporated into the prepared TCRbeta library. TCRdb recomputed calls from the PCR reads with MiXCR, one row per CDR3 protein. There are 500,000 to 600,000 distinct CDR3 sequences in the sample; 15% to 20% occur only once, and roughly 3.3% lies in the top ten. This CDR3 spans 16 amino acids. Germline CDR1 reads LNHNV; CDR2 reads YYDKDF (reference sequence). V dropped 3 bases and J dropped 2 bases, with 16 bases sitting between them.

The TCR sequence derives from a human donor who donated a stem cell graft to a child with acute lymphoblastic leukemia. The sample consisted of PBMCs from the stem cell graft donor, taken from the stem cell graft. The chain recombines TRBV15 with TRBJ1-2; D call uncertain. This CDR3 is CATSSRRDILNYGYTF. In nucleotides, the CDR3 is TGTGCCACCAGCAGCCGCCGTGACATTTTAAACTATGGCTACACCTTC.